This T cell receptor beta chain was sequenced in a study of blood T cell repertoires in COVID-19. Study context: T cells, B-cell-depleted T cells, or PBMCs provided the cDNA or gDNA that served as material.

The protocol was immunoSEQ multiplex PCR, while the TCRdb copy is restricted to in-frame clones and leaves out a portion. The data hold 65,000 to 80,000 clones, with 82% observed a single time. Germline CDR1 reads KGHSH; CDR2 reads LQKENI. The V end lost 0 bases, the J end lost 0 bases, and 6 bases lay between the germline ends. The CDR3 extends over 14 amino acids. This clonotype originated in a human donor in a cohort sampled during active COVID-19. Sequencing was performed on peripheral blood. The V call is TRBV18, the J call TRBJ2-7, with D maybe TRBD2 (5 bases). The CDR3 bases are TGTGCCAGCTCACCACCAGAGGGCTCCTACGAGCAGTACTTC. This codes for CASSPPEGSYEQYF.